The T cell receptor beta chain under discussion was sequenced for a study of shared clonotypes between healthy human individuals. About the study: The donor group consisted of a couple of women and three men, aged 18 to 49. Each donor's CD4 naive and CD4 memory cells filled three plates apiece, CD8 naive two, and CD8 memory one.

The V gene's germline CDR1 is SGHTS and CDR2 YDEGEE. The V and J ends lost 2 bases and 7 bases respectively, with 27 bases between them. CDR3 size: 18 residues. Libraries were prepared by immunoSEQ multiplex PCR; TCRdb keeps only in-frame clonotypes and omits some of them. Among 1,500,000 or so clones listed, approximately 98.5% were seen once. This receptor was obtained from a man in his thirties or forties in good health. This chain links TRBV5-8 with TRBJ1-2, with D uncertain. Sequencing input: naive CD4+ T cells sorted from blood. Described subset: CD45RA+ positively selected. The CDR3 is CASSFPREGNDHPRGYTF. As DNA, the CDR3 is TGTGCCAGCAGCTTCCCTCGGGAAGGGAATGACCACCCACGTGGCTACACCTTC.